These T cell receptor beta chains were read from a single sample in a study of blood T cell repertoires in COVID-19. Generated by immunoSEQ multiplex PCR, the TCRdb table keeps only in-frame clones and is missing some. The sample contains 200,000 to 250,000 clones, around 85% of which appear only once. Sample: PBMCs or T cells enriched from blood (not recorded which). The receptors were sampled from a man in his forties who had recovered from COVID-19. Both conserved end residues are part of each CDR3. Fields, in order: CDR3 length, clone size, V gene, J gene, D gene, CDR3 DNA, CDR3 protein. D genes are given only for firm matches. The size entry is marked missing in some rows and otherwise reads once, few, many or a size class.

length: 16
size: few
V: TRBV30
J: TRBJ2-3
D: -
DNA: TGTGCCTGGAGTTCACTTACGGGGTCCAGCACAGATACGCAGTATTTT
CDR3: CAWSSLTGSSTDTQYF

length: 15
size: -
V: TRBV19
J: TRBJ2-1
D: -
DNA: TGTGCCACCAGACTCGCAATTCACTCCTACAATGAGCAGTTCTTC
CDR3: CATRLAIHSYNEQFF

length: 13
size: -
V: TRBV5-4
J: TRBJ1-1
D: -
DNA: TGTGCCAGCGCGCGGGTAGGAGAAACTGAAGCTTTCTTT
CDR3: CASARVGETEAFF

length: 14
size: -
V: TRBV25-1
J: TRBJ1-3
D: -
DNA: TGTGCCAGCAGTGGCACTAATACCGGAAACACCATATATTTT
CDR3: CASSGTNTGNTIYF

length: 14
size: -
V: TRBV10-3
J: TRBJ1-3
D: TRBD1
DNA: TGTGCCATCGGACAGGGGGCTGGGGGAAACACCATATATTTT
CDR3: CAIGQGAGGNTIYF

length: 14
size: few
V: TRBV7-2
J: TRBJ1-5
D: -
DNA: TGTGCCAGCAGCCCACGGGGGGCCCGGCAGCCCCAGCATTTT
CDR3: CASSPRGARQPQHF

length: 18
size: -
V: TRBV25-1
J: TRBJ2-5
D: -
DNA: TGTGCCAGCAGTCCTCAACGGAGGAGACTATCGCTCCAAGAGACCCAGTACTTC
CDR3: CASSPQRRRLSLQETQYF

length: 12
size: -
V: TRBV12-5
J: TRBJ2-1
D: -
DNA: TGTGCTAGTGGTCACGTACGGAATGAGCAGTTCTTC
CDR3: CASGHVRNEQFF

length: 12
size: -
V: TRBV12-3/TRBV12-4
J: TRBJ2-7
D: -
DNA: TGTGCCAGCAGTTCAGGACTGTACGAGCAGTACTTC
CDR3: CASSSGLYEQYF

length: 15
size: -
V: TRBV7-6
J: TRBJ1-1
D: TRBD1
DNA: TGTGCCAGCAGCCCAGGGGACAGCCAGAACACTGAAGCTTTCTTT
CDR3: CASSPGDSQNTEAFF

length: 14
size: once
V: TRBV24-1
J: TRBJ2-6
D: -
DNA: TGTGCCACCAGTGAAACAGCTGGGGCCAACGTCCTGACTTTC
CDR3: CATSETAGANVLTF

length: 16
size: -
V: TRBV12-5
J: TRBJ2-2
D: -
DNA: TGTGCTAGTGGTTTGGTAGTCGGGAGCAACACCGGGGAGCTGTTTTTT
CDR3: CASGLVVGSNTGELFF

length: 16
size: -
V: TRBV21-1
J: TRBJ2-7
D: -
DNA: TGTGCCAGCAGCAAACTAGCGGGAGGGCCTGTCTACGAGCAGTACTTC
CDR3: CASSKLAGGPVYEQYF

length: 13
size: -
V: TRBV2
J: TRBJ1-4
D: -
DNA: TGTGCCAGCATGGGACAAGTAAATGAAAAACTGTTTTTT
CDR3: CASMGQVNEKLFF

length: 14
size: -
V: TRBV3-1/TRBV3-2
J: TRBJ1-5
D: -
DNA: TGTGCCAGCAGCCAAGCCGGGAAATCAGGGCCCCAGCATTTT
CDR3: CASSQAGKSGPQHF

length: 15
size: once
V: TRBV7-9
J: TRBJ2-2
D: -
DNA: TGTGCCAGCATCGGGAGAGGTTTTCGCACCGGGGAGCTGTTTTTT
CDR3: CASIGRGFRTGELFF

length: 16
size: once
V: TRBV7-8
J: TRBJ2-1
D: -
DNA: TGTGCCAGCAGCTTATACGCCTGGACAGCCTTAAATGAGCAGTTCTTC
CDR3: CASSLYAWTALNEQFF

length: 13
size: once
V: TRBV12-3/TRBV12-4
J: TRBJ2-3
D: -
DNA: TGTGCCAGCAGTAGTGACGCGGGGAATACGCAGTATTTT
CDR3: CASSSDAGNTQYF

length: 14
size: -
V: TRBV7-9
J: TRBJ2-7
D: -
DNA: TGTGCCAGCAGCTTAGCACCCAGAAACTACGAGCAGTACTTC
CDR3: CASSLAPRNYEQYF

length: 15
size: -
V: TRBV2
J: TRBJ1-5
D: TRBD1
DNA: TGTGCCAGCAGGGACGGACAGGGCCCCCATCAGCCCCAGCATTTT
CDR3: CASRDGQGPHQPQHF

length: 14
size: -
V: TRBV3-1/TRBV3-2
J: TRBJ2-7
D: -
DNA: TGTGCCAGCAGCCTCGGGGAAGGATCCTACGAGCAGTACTTC
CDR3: CASSLGEGSYEQYF

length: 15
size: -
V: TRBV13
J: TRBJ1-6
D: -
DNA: TGTGCCAGCAGCGGGGACTCTTTAGGGAATTCACCCCTCCACTTT
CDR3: CASSGDSLGNSPLHF

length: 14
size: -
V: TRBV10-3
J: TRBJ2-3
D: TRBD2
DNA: TGTGCCATCAGTGAGTCTAGCGGGAGTGATACGCAGTATTTT
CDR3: CAISESSGSDTQYF

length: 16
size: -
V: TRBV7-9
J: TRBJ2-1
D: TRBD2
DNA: TGTGCCAGCAGCTTAGCCGGACTAGCGTCCTACAATGAGCAGTTCTTC
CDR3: CASSLAGLASYNEQFF

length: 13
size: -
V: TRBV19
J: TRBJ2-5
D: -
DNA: TGTGCCAGTAGTATAGTAGCGGAAGGGACCCAGTACTTC
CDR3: CASSIVAEGTQYF

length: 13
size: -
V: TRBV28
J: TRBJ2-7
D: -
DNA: TGTGCCAGCAGTTTCGGGGAAACCTACGAGCAGTACTTC
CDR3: CASSFGETYEQYF

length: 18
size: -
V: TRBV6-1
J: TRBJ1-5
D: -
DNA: TGTGCCAGCAGTGATGCGTTACAGGGAAGATATAGCAATCAGCCCCAGCATTTT
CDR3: CASSDALQGRYSNQPQHF

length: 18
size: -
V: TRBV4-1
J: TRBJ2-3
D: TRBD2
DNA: TGCGCCAGCAGCCAAGGTAGGGCAACTAGCGGGAGATCAGATACGCAGTATTTT
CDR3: CASSQGRATSGRSDTQYF

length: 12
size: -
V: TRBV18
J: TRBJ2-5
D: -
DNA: TGTGCCAGCTCACCCAACCAAGAGACCCAGTACTTC
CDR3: CASSPNQETQYF

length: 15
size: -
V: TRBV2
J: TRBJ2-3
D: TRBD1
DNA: TGTGCCAGCAGCCGACAGGGAACTAGCACAGATACGCAGTATTTT
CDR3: CASSRQGTSTDTQYF

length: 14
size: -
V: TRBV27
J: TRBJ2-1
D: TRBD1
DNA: TGTGCCAGCAGTTTGGCGGACAGGGTCAATGAGCAGTTCTTC
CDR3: CASSLADRVNEQFF

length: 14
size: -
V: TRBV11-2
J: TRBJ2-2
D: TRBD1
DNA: TGTGCCGCCGGGGACAGGGCAGGATCCGGGGAGCTGTTTTTT
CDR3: CAAGDRAGSGELFF

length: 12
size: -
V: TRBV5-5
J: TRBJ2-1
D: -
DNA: TGTGCCAGCAGCCACGGACTCTCTGAGCAGTTCTTC
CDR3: CASSHGLSEQFF

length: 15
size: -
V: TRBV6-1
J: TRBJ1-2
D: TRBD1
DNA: TGTGCCAGCAGTGAATTCCCCGGGACAGGGAATGGCTACACCTTC
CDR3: CASSEFPGTGNGYTF

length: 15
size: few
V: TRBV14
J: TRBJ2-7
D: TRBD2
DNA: TGTGCCAGCAGCCAACCGGAGGCGGGAGGCTCCGAGCAGTACTTC
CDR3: CASSQPEAGGSEQYF